The next 31 T cell receptor beta chains were all read from a single sample in a study of T cells in Graves' hyperthyroidism and ophthalmopathy. There were TCR beta CDR3 regions amplified from RNA transcripts. HTBI primers were used for first-round RT-PCR of the TCR CDR3. TCRdb recomputed calls from the multiplex PCR reads with MiXCR, one row per CDR3 protein. Of about 620,000 distinct CDR3 sequences detected, about 16% appear once; the ten largest clones hold around 4%. The material sequenced was blood. The source is a woman in her twenties or thirties with Graves' hyperthyroidism.

There are a few counts of this clonotype. This chain connects TRBV5-5 to TRBJ2-1; 16 bases agree with TRBD2. Germline V gene lookup returns CDR1 SGHKS and CDR2 YYEKEE (reference sequence). Losses at the gene ends were 4 bases for V and 8 bases for J; bases not matched to a gene: 6. This CDR3 comprises 16 residues. The CDR3 region has the DNA TGTGCCAGCAGCCGGGGACTAGCGGGAGGGCCGGATGAGCAGTTCTTC. It specifies CASSRGLAGGPDEQFF. Together with reference TRBV5-5 and TRBJ2-1, the CDR3 gives the full variable domain: DAGVTQSPTHLIKTRGQQVTLRCSPISGHKSVSWYQQVLGQGPQFIFQYYEKEERGRGNFPDRFSARQFPNYSSELNVNALLLGDSALYLCASSRGLAGGPDEQFFGPGTRLTVL.

The rearrangement uses TRBV7-8 and TRBJ1-1, with TRBD1 identical over 7 bases. This CDR3 is built from 15 residues. Germline CDR1 reads SGHVS; CDR2 reads FQNEAQ. Trimming at V came to 5 bases and at J to 0 bases, leaving 6 bases not matched to a gene. As DNA, the CDR3 is TGTGCCAGCAGCGGCCTTGGGACAGTGAACACTGAAGCTTTCTTT. Translating gives CASSGLGTVNTEAFF.

This clonotype was observed many times. The V call is TRBV27, the J call TRBJ1-4; D is unclear. Germline CDR1 is MNHEY and CDR2 is SMNVEV (reference sequence). This CDR3 spans 11 amino acids. V lost 8 bases and J 10 bases, leaving 11 bases between the germline ends. CDR3 loop: CASLPWGKLFF. CDR3 DNA sequence: TGTGCCAGCCTTCCCTGGGGAAAACTGTTTTTT.

The chain recombines TRBV10-3 with TRBJ2-7, with D possibly TRBD1 on 7 matching bases. This CDR3 is built from 14 residues. V was trimmed by 5 bases and J by 6 bases, leaving 17 bases between them. Germline CDR1 ENHRY, CDR2 SYGVKD. The DNA of the CDR3 is TGTGCCATCAGTACCGGGCAGGGGGGCGGCGAGCAGTACTTC. Residues: CAISTGQGGGEQYF.

Many counts were recorded for this clonotype. The chain recombines TRBV14 with TRBJ1-5; 7 positions match TRBD1. The trim removed 5 bases at V and 6 bases at J, leaving 7 bases unmatched. There are 14 residues in the CDR3. Per the germline V gene, CDR1 is SGHDN and CDR2 is FVKESK. As DNA, the CDR3 is TGTGCCAGCAGCGCTCCGGGACAGCGTCAGCCCCAGCATTTT. Translation gives CASSAPGQRQPQHF.

This clonotype was detected ten times or more. V is TRBV20-1 and J is TRBJ1-1; 7 bases are a match to TRBD1. The CDR3 runs to 15 residues. Germline V gene data show CDR1 as DFQATT and CDR2 as SNEGSKA (reference sequence). Trimming cost V 8 bases and J 1 base; bases outside gene matches: 13. CDR3 protein: CSPWTTAGGNTEAFF. The CDR3 DNA reads as TGCAGTCCCTGGACGACGGCAGGGGGGAACACTGAAGCTTTCTTT.

The J gene is TRBJ2-7, the V gene TRBV7-9; 15 bases line up with TRBD2. The junction had 8 bases not matched to a gene; V was cut back by 4 bases and J by 4 bases. Germline CDR1 is SEHNR and CDR2 is FQNEAQ (reference sequence). The CDR3 loop spans 17 amino acids. For the CDR3, the DNA is TGTGCCAGCAGCTCCCCGGGACTAGCGGGAGGTTTGTACGAGCAGTACTTC. It translates to CASSSPGLAGGLYEQYF.

Comment on this clonotype: This could be a read error, since a much larger clone is one nucleotide away. The chain employs TRBV28 and TRBJ2-3; a weak D match, TRBD1 (5 bases). Matching the DNA end better, TRBJ1-5 makes the J call doubtful. CDR3 length equals 15 residues. Germline V lookup: CDR1 MDHEN, CDR2 SYDVKM. CDR3 nucleotides: TGTGCCAGCAGTACCCATGGGGGAAGCACAGATACGCAGCATTTT. Translated: CASSTHGGSTDTQHF.

There are many counts of this clonotype. The chain is built from TRBV18 and TRBJ1-1; 7 positions match TRBD1. V trimming: 6 bases; J trimming: 1 base; junction bases outside the gene matches: 11. The CDR3 loop spans 16 amino acids. Looked up from germline, CDR1 is KGHSH and CDR2 is LQKENI. CDR3 amino acids: CASSRRQGGENTEAFF. Here the CDR3 DNA reads TGTGCCAGCTCCCGTCGACAGGGAGGGGAGAACACTGAAGCTTTCTTT.

In its sample, this clonotype was seen many times. The chain uses TRBV7-8 and TRBJ1-6; D might be TRBD1 (5 bases). Deletions cut 6 bases from V and 8 bases from J, with 14 bases between. Germline V gene data show CDR1 as SGHVS and CDR2 as FQNEAQ. This CDR3 spans 14 amino acids. The CDR3 region is CASSFRGDHSPLHF. In DNA, the CDR3 is TGTGCCAGCAGTTTTCGGGGGGACCATTCACCCCTCCACTTT. The whole variable domain, filled in from reference TRBV7-8 and TRBJ1-6, reads GAGVSQSPRYKVAKRGQDVALRCDPISGHVSLFWYQQALGQGPEFLTYFQNEAQLDKSGLPSDRFFAERPEGSVSTLKIQRTQQEDSAVYLCASSFRGDHSPLHFGNGTRLTVT.

This clonotype was recorded a few times. The rearrangement uses TRBV6-1 and TRBJ2-7; D may correspond to TRBD1 or TRBD2 (6 bases each). CDR1 is MNHNS and CDR2 is SASEGT in the germline V gene. V dropped 5 bases and J dropped 3 bases, with 23 bases sitting between them. This CDR3 has 17 amino acids. CDR3 DNA sequence: TGTGCCAGCAGTTTGGGGGGCATTGTCCCTCTGATCTACGAGCAGTACTTC. This translates into CASSLGGIVPLIYEQYF.

The chain combines TRBV30 with TRBJ2-7, with D unresolved. This CDR3 has 13 residues. V was shortened by 0 bases and J by 0 bases, with 6 bases between the two germline ends. The germline CDR1 and CDR2 sequences are GTSNPN and SVGIG (reference sequence). CDR3 sequence: CAWSVLSSYEQYF. The CDR3 DNA reads TGTGCCTGGAGTGTATTGAGCTCCTACGAGCAGTACTTC.

This clonotype was detected ten times or more. The chain combines TRBV2 with TRBJ2-3; 12 nucleotides agree with TRBD1. The CDR3 is 21 amino acids. Germline assignment: CDR1 SNHLY and CDR2 FYNNEI. V was clipped by 4 bases and J by 0 bases; unmatched bases: 17. CDR3 residues: CASSVRDRGRGGRASTDTQYF. The CDR3 DNA is TGTGCCAGCAGTGTTCGGGACAGGGGGCGCGGCGGGAGGGCTAGCACAGATACGCAGTATTTT.

The rearrangement uses TRBV20-1 and TRBJ2-3, with TRBD1 matching over 7 bases. With V trimmed by 3 bases and J by 2 bases, 8 bases remained unmatched. CDR1 and CDR2 from the germline V gene are DFQATT and SNEGSKA (reference sequence). The length of the CDR3 is 15 residues. The CDR3 loop is CSARRDRLDTDTQYF. The CDR3 nucleotides read TGCAGTGCTAGGAGGGACAGACTGGACACAGATACGCAGTATTTT.

This clonotype is a singleton in its sample. This chain joins TRBV29-1 and TRBJ2-1; 7 nucleotides line up with TRBD2. The V segment lost 4 bases and the J segment 5 bases; nucleotides outside the gene matches: 11. CDR3 length equals 15 residues. The germline gives CDR1 SQVTM, CDR2 ANQGSEA. CDR3 sequence reads: CSVGTGGILNNEQFF. The CDR3 bases are TGCAGCGTTGGTACGGGAGGCATACTAAACAATGAGCAGTTCTTC.

Notes on this clonotype: A much larger clone lies a single base off, so this may be a read error. The rearrangement joins TRBV5-5 to TRBJ2-2; maybe TRBD1 (6 bases). Trimming pared 6 bases from V and 0 bases from J, leaving 15 bases between. From germline, CDR1 is SGHKS and CDR2 YYEKEE (reference sequence). CDR3 length: 16 residues. In nucleotides, the CDR3 is TGTGCCAGCAACTCGAGAGGGGGAGCGAACACCGGGGAGCTGTTTTTT. It specifies CASNSRGGANTGELFF.

This clonotype was seen ten or more times. CDR3 DNA sequence: TGTGCCAGCCGTAGCGGGAGGCATCAGTTCTTC. It yields the protein CASRSGRHQFF. This sequence joins TRBV12-3 or TRBV12-4 and TRBJ2-1; 10 bases match TRBD2. The CDR3 length is 11 residues. V gave up 8 bases and J gave up 13 bases; unmatched junction bases: 5.

This clonotype was seen ten or more times. This rearrangement joins TRBV20-1 to TRBJ1-4, with a tentative D call TRBD1 (6 bases). The CDR3 is made up of 13 amino acids. Per the germline V gene, CDR1 is DFQATT and CDR2 is SNEGSKA (reference sequence). Trimming took off 6 bases at V and 5 bases at J, with 13 bases between the two ends. CDR3 in DNA: TGCAGTGCCAGGGACACTGGAAATGAAAAACTGTTTTTT. This translates into CSARDTGNEKLFF.

With regard to this clonotype: A much larger clone sits a single nucleotide away, making a read error possible. The rearrangement links TRBV12-3 or TRBV12-4 to TRBJ2-7, with D maybe TRBD2 (5 bases). The CDR3 is made up of 14 amino acids. The germline V and J ends were trimmed by 8 bases and 5 bases, with 19 bases remaining between them. The chain's CDR3 is CASHPPGWRNEQYF. As DNA, the CDR3 is TGTGCCAGCCATCCCCCGGGGTGGAGGAACGAGCAGTACTTC.

In its sample, this clonotype was seen many times. This rearrangement joins TRBV7-3 to TRBJ2-7; D possibly corresponds to TRBD1 (5 bases). This CDR3 contains 13 residues. Germline values: CDR1 SGHTA, CDR2 FQGTGA. Trimming cost V 5 bases and J 4 bases, with 12 bases left between them. The CDR3 here is CASSLDKQYEQYF. CDR3 coding DNA: TGTGCCAGCAGCCTGGACAAACAATACGAGCAGTACTTC.

This clonotype occurred many times. V is TRBV27 and J is TRBJ1-1, with 9 bases matching TRBD1. The CDR3 extends over 12 amino acids. Germline trimming cut 2 bases from V and 11 bases from J; bases unmatched to any gene: 3. Germline V gene data show CDR1 as MNHEY and CDR2 as SMNVEV (reference sequence). DNA for the CDR3: TGTGCCAGCAGTTTAAGACAGGGGGAGGCTTTCTTT. Its translation: CASSLRQGEAFF.

This clonotype was counted only a few times. The V and J genes are TRBV19 and TRBJ2-1; 7 nucleotides agree with TRBD2. Looked up from germline, CDR1 is LNHDA and CDR2 is SQIVND (reference sequence). CDR3 length: 14 residues. Trimming cost V 5 bases and J 6 bases; bases outside gene matches: 7. The CDR3 nucleotides are TGTGCCAGTAGTCCCGTCGGGGGGAGCAATGAGCAGTTCTTC. Its translation: CASSPVGGSNEQFF.

The chain carries TRBV9 and TRBJ1-1; 7 bases line up with TRBD1. The germline V gene has CDR1 SGDLS and CDR2 YYNGEE. J was trimmed by 0 bases and V by 1 base; bases with no gene match: 6. The CDR3 extends over 16 amino acids. The CDR3 bases are TGTGCCAGCAGCGTACAGACAGGGAGGATGAACACTGAAGCTTTCTTT. It yields the protein CASSVQTGRMNTEAFF.

This clonotype appeared many times. The chain carries TRBV7-2 and TRBJ2-2; a possible D gene is TRBD1 (5 bases). V was shortened by 3 bases and J by 1 base, with 9 bases between the two germline ends. CDR1 and CDR2 from the germline V gene are SGHTA and FQGNSA. This CDR3 has 15 residues. DNA for the CDR3: TGTGCCAGCAGCTTGATGCAGGGGAACACCGGGGAGCTGTTTTTT. Its translation is CASSLMQGNTGELFF.

This clonotype was detected only a few times. J is TRBJ2-1 and V is TRBV9; D is ambiguous. The CDR3 has 13 amino acids. Germline lookup yields CDR1 SGDLS and CDR2 YYNGEE. Between the trimmed V and J ends, which lost 1 base and 6 bases, there was a span of 8 bases. The CDR3 sequence is CASSVTVLNEQFF. In DNA, the CDR3 is TGTGCCAGCAGCGTAACTGTGCTCAATGAGCAGTTCTTC.

There are many counts of this clonotype. The chain employs TRBV5-6 and TRBJ2-3; tentatively, D is TRBD2 (5 bases). The germline V gene has CDR1 SGHDT and CDR2 YYEEEE. V gave up 5 bases and J gave up 2 bases, with 15 bases separating them. The CDR3 runs to 15 residues. The CDR3 spells CASRKAALNTDTQYF. The CDR3 region has the DNA TGTGCCAGCAGGAAAGCGGCCCTAAACACAGATACGCAGTATTTT.

This clonotype was seen at least ten times. This chain uses TRBV20-1 with TRBJ1-2; a weak D match, TRBD1 (5 bases). This CDR3 spans 14 amino acids. Trimming took off 3 bases at V and 5 bases at J, with 16 bases between the two ends. The germline CDR1 and CDR2 sequences are DFQATT and SNEGSKA (reference sequence). The CDR3 here is CSASAKPGAYGYTF. CDR3 in DNA: TGCAGTGCTAGTGCCAAGCCCGGGGCGTATGGCTACACCTTC.

This clonotype was found many times. The V call is TRBV2, the J call TRBJ2-7; D not resolved. Per the germline V gene, CDR1 is SNHLY and CDR2 is FYNNEI. The length of the CDR3 is 14 residues. V shed 7 bases and J shed 3 bases, with 16 bases lying between them. CDR3 nucleotides: TGTGCCAGCAAGGTAATGGACGTAAGCTACGAGCAGTACTTC. This encodes CASKVMDVSYEQYF. Full variable domain (remainder filled in from reference TRBV2 and TRBJ2-7): EPEVTQTPSHQVTQMGQEVILRCVPISNHLYFYWYRQILGQKVEFLVSFYNNEISEKSEIFDDQFSVERPDGSNFTLKIRSTKLEDSAMYFCASKVMDVSYEQYFGPGTRLTVT.

This clonotype was recorded at least ten times. J is TRBJ2-7 and V is TRBV20-1, with 11 bases fitting TRBD1. CDR1 is DFQATT and CDR2 is SNEGSKA in the germline V gene (reference sequence). The CDR3 runs to 15 residues. V shed 4 bases and J 3 bases; nucleotides not matched to a gene: 8. The CDR3 coding sequence is TGCAGTGCTAAGGACAGGGGGCGCATGCTCTACGAGCAGTACTTC. This gives the protein CSAKDRGRMLYEQYF.

This sequence joins TRBV5-5 and TRBJ2-1; 10 bases map to TRBD2. J lost 2 bases, V lost 4 bases, and 6 bases had no gene match. This CDR3 spans 16 amino acids. The germline V gene encodes CDR1 SGHKS and CDR2 YYEKEE (reference sequence). CDR3 DNA: TGTGCCAGCAGCCCGAGCGGGAGGGTCGCCTACAATGAGCAGTTCTTC. Residues: CASSPSGRVAYNEQFF.

In its sample, this clonotype was seen many times. The V gene is TRBV20-1, the J gene TRBJ2-7, with 9 bases fitting TRBD1. CDR1 and CDR2 from the germline V gene are DFQATT and SNEGSKA (reference sequence). The CDR3 has 12 amino acids. The J segment lost 6 bases and the V segment lost 1 base, leaving 1 base of the junction unmatched. This chain's CDR3 is CSARATGGEQYF. DNA of the CDR3: TGCAGTGCTAGAGCGACAGGGGGCGAGCAGTACTTC.